The 26 T cell receptor beta chains below come from one sample, sequenced in a study of blood T cells in healthy people across ages. The use of a sample-barcoded 5' primer and a J-beta primer mix characterized a second PCR of 7 to 11 cycles. Each CDR3 protein gets one entry after TCRdb re-called the 5' RACE reads with MiXCR. The profile shows 1.8 million or so distinct CDR3 sequences, approximately 40% of them singletons. The material sequenced was blood. All receptors come from a human donor in good health.

The V call is TRBV9, the J call TRBJ2-2; D is unclear. This CDR3 comprises 14 residues. CDR1 SGDLS and CDR2 YYNGEE come from the germline V gene. The V gene lost 9 bases and the J gene lost 2 bases, with 14 bases spanning the gap. The CDR3: CATSPEVNTGELFF. CDR3 nucleotide sequence: TGTGCCACCTCCCCAGAAGTCAACACCGGGGAGCTGTTTTTT.

There are a few counts of this clonotype. This rearrangement joins TRBV12-3 or TRBV12-4 to TRBJ2-1; TRBD2 matches 8 bases. This CDR3 contains 15 residues. V was clipped by 6 bases and J by 8 bases; unmatched bases: 12. CDR3 region: CASSPGGAGGHEQFF. The CDR3 nucleotides read TGTGCCAGCAGCCCGGGAGGGGCAGGCGGTCATGAGCAGTTCTTC.

The chain carries TRBV5-1 and TRBJ2-7, with a weak D call TRBD1 (5 bases). Trimming removed 4 bases from V and 1 base from J, with 18 bases in between. CDR1 is SGHRS, CDR2 YFSETQ, per germline. This CDR3 has 16 residues. CDR3 bases: TGCGCCAGCAGCCGAATGGGATGGGGCAGGTCCTACGAGCAGTACTTC. This translates into CASSRMGWGRSYEQYF.

This clonotype was observed a few times. This chain links TRBV29-1 with TRBJ2-3; possible D gene TRBD2, 6 bases. Deletions cut 7 bases from V and 3 bases from J, with 20 bases between. The CDR3 runs 15 residues. The germline CDR1 and CDR2 sequences are SQVTM and ANQGSEA. The CDR3 bases are TGCAGCGCCCGGACTAACGGGGGACCAACAGATACGCAGTATTTT. This sequence encodes CSARTNGGPTDTQYF.

This chain joins TRBV29-1 and TRBJ2-1; possible D gene TRBD2, 6 bases. The J call is in doubt because the DNA end fits TRBJ2-7 better. Germline CDR1 SQVTM, CDR2 ANQGSEA. This CDR3 spans 14 amino acids. This CDR3 reads CSVSSRGSYNEQYF. The CDR3 DNA reads as TGCAGCGTATCGTCTCGGGGGTCCTACAATGAGCAGTACTTC.

The chain uses TRBV15 and TRBJ1-2; TRBD1 agrees at 11 bases. V dropped 5 bases and J dropped 3; count of bases not matched to a gene: 8. This CDR3 has 16 residues. The germline CDR1 and CDR2 sequences are LNHNV and YYDKDF (reference sequence). The CDR3 reads CATSLIGDRGYYGYTF. The CDR3, as DNA: TGTGCCACCAGCCTGATCGGGGACAGGGGGTACTATGGCTACACCTTC.

This chain links TRBV4-2 with TRBJ2-7, with D possibly being TRBD2 (5 bases). CDR1 LGHNA and CDR2 YNFKEQ come from the germline V gene. Trimming took off 0 bases at V and 0 bases at J, with 12 bases between the two ends. This CDR3 has 16 residues. CDR3 DNA sequence: TGTGCCAGCAGCCAAGAGGCTAGCTTGAGCTCCTACGAGCAGTACTTC. Its protein is CASSQEASLSSYEQYF.

Only a few counts were recorded for this clonotype. The V call is TRBV10-3, the J call TRBJ1-1; D is unresolved. CDR1 is ENHRY, CDR2 SYGVKD, per germline. The ends were cut back, 2 bases at V and 5 bases at J, with 12 bases in the middle. The CDR3 length is 14 residues. Here the CDR3 reads CAISEDTLGTEAFF. CDR3 in DNA: TGTGCCATCAGTGAGGACACCCTGGGGACTGAAGCTTTCTTT.

This clonotype has more than one count but fewer than ten. One end of the junction varies from germline; a read error may be responsible. The rearrangement links TRBV29-1 to TRBJ2-7; D is undetermined. The germline V gene has CDR1 SQVTM and CDR2 ANQGSEA. This CDR3 has 18 amino acids. DNA of the CDR3: TGCAGCGTTGAAGTGCCGGTGGGCGCGAACCCAAAGTTCTGCGAGCAATACTTC. Residues: CSVEVPVGANPKFCEQYF.

The genes are TRBV10-2 and TRBJ2-1, with 10 bases matching TRBD2. The V segment lost 3 bases and the J segment 4 bases; nucleotides outside the gene matches: 15. CDR1 and CDR2 (germline): WSHSY, SAAADI. CDR3 length equals 19 residues. The DNA of the CDR3 is TGCGCCAGCAGTGACGCACTCCAAACTAGCGGGGCAAATTACAATGAGCAGTTCTTC. Its translation is CASSDALQTSGANYNEQFF.

The rearrangement links TRBV29-1 to TRBJ2-1; TRBD2 matches at 16 bases. The CDR3 contains 16 residues. The V gene end was trimmed by 2 bases and the J gene end by 8 bases; junction bases not matched to a gene: 6. Germline V lookup: CDR1 SQVTM, CDR2 ANQGSEA. The CDR3 loop is CSVEIEGTSGGDEQFF. CDR3 DNA: TGCAGCGTTGAAATTGAAGGGACTAGCGGGGGGGATGAGCAGTTCTTC.

Concerning this clonotype itself: At one of its ends the junction is not consistent with the germline gene, which may arise from a read error. This chain connects TRBV7-3 to TRBJ2-4; 7 bases are a match to TRBD1. The J call may be faulty, since TRBJ2-7 better matches the DNA end. Germline-derived CDR1 and CDR2 are SGHTA and FQGTGA. The CDR3 extends over 13 amino acids. The CDR3 sequence: CAGSHQTGYEQYF. In nucleotides, the CDR3 is TGTGCCGGCAGCCACCAGACAGGGTACGAGCAGTACTTC.

The V gene is TRBV7-2, the J gene TRBJ2-1; no clear D gene. Matching the DNA end better, TRBJ2-7 makes the J call doubtful. Germline V gene lookup returns CDR1 SGHTA and CDR2 FQGNSA. The length of the CDR3 is 15 residues. CDR3 DNA sequence: TGTGCCAGCAGCCGGTCGGGTGGTTCCTACAATGAGCAGTACTTC. Translating gives CASSRSGGSYNEQYF.

This clonotype was counted a few times. This chain connects TRBV5-5 to TRBJ2-3; 10 nucleotides line up with TRBD1. V lost 4 bases, J lost 2 bases, and 7 bases stayed unmatched. Germline V gene sequence: CDR1 SGHKS, CDR2 YYEKEE (reference sequence). The CDR3 has 16 amino acids. The CDR3 loop reads CASSLGTGVFTDTQYF. CDR3 coding DNA: TGTGCCAGCAGCCTGGGGACAGGGGTATTCACAGATACGCAGTATTTT.

This sequence joins TRBV5-1 and TRBJ2-1; 11 bases line up with TRBD2. Germline CDR1 reads SGHRS; CDR2 reads YFSETQ. The CDR3 length is 16 residues. The V and J ends lost 3 bases and 7 bases, in that order; junction bases with no gene match: 9. CDR3 residues: CASSYSGGGFGNEQFF. Written as DNA, the CDR3 is TGCGCCAGCAGCTATAGCGGGGGGGGTTTTGGAAATGAGCAGTTCTTC.

A note on this clonotype: One end of the junction varies from germline; a read error may be responsible. The genes are TRBV14 and TRBJ2-3, with TRBD2 matching 7 bases. The CDR3 length is 19 residues. Germline lookup yields CDR1 SGHDN and CDR2 FVKESK. CDR3 nucleotide sequence: TGTGCCAGTAGCCAAGCTGGAAGCGGGGTTGGTCCCTCCACAGATACGCAGTATTTT. Its translation: CASSQAGSGVGPSTDTQYF.

The J gene is TRBJ1-5, the V gene TRBV11-2; D remains unclear. The CDR3 covers 13 residues. The V and J ends lost 1 base and 5 bases respectively, with 6 bases between them. Germline lookup yields CDR1 SGHAT and CDR2 FQNNGV. This CDR3 is CASSLAIYQPQHF. In DNA, the CDR3 is TGTGCCAGCAGCTTAGCCATTTATCAGCCCCAGCATTTT.

The V and J genes are TRBV7-8 and TRBJ2-4; 7 positions match TRBD1. The J call may not be correct, given that the DNA end is closer to TRBJ2-5. The CDR3 consists of 16 residues. Germline assignment: CDR1 SGHVS and CDR2 FQNEAQ. The CDR3: CASSLGGGMVGETQYF. The CDR3, as DNA: TGTGCCAGCAGCTTAGGAGGGGGCATGGTCGGAGAGACCCAGTACTTC.

The chain uses TRBV9 and TRBJ2-3; D call uncertain. V dropped 4 bases and J dropped 8 bases, with 11 bases sitting between them. Per germline, CDR1 SGDLS and CDR2 YYNGEE. The CDR3 is 12 amino acids. The CDR3 nucleotides are TGTGCCAGCAGCCCCCACCCAGGTACGCAGTATTTT. Translating gives CASSPHPGTQYF.

The genes are TRBV27 and TRBJ2-3; 9 bases are shared with TRBD2. V lost 0 bases, J lost 2 bases, and 9 bases stayed unmatched. Germline CDR1 reads MNHEY; CDR2 reads SMNVEV (reference sequence). CDR3 length: 18 residues. The CDR3 sequence: CASSLSLAGFFLTDTQYF. CDR3 coding DNA: TGTGCCAGCAGTTTATCTCTAGCGGGGTTCTTTCTCACAGATACGCAGTATTTT.

This clonotype was seen just once. The rearrangement uses TRBV5-1 and TRBJ1-1, with a tentative D call TRBD1 (5 bases). The CDR3 is 15 amino acids. The V end was cut by 3 bases, the J end by 3 bases, with 15 bases between. Germline V gene data show CDR1 as SGHRS and CDR2 as YFSETQ. Here the CDR3 reads CASSWRGGGDTEAFF. CDR3 nucleotides: TGCGCCAGCAGCTGGAGAGGCGGGGGGGACACTGAAGCTTTCTTT.

The rearrangement uses TRBV24-1 and TRBJ1-2, with D unclear. The germline CDR1 and CDR2 sequences are KGHDR and SFDVKD. The CDR3 extends over 13 amino acids. V gave up 4 bases and J gave up 8 bases, with 13 bases separating them. The CDR3 spells CATSDLRFKGYTF. The CDR3 DNA is TGTGCCACCAGTGACCTCCGCTTTAAAGGCTACACCTTC.

The chain employs TRBV9 and TRBJ2-3; D assignment may be TRBD1 or TRBD2 (5 bases each). V lost 0 bases, J lost 5 bases, and 13 bases lay in between. The CDR3 extends over 15 amino acids. The V gene's germline CDR1 is SGDLS and CDR2 YYNGEE. The CDR3 bases are TGTGCCAGCAGCGTAGAGGGTGGGGCGGGAGATACGCAGTATTTT. Encoded protein: CASSVEGGAGDTQYF.

This clonotype was seen more than once but under ten times. The genes are TRBV4-2 and TRBJ1-4; possibly TRBD1 for D (6 bases). V was shortened by 1 base and J by 6 bases, with 18 bases between the two germline ends. From germline, CDR1 is LGHNA and CDR2 YNFKEQ. The CDR3 extends over 17 amino acids. In nucleotides, the CDR3 is TGTGCCAGCAGCCAAGGGACTACAGGGTTTCGGGATGAAAAACTGTTTTTT. It specifies CASSQGTTGFRDEKLFF.

The rearrangement uses TRBV7-2 and TRBJ2-3, with 14 nucleotides matching TRBD2. V shed 5 bases, J shed 4 bases, and the junction held 5 bases outside the gene matches. Germline CDR1 and CDR2: SGHTA and FQGNSA. The CDR3 extends over 16 amino acids. The CDR3 is CASSRRLAGGSDTQYF. Here the CDR3 DNA reads TGTGCCAGCAGCCGAAGACTAGCGGGGGGGTCAGATACGCAGTATTTT.

The V and J genes are TRBV5-5 and TRBJ2-2; D is perhaps TRBD1 or TRBD2 (5 bases each). Trimming removed 1 base at V and 5 bases at J, with 12 bases between. The CDR3 length is 15 residues. CDR1 and CDR2 (germline): SGHKS, YYEKEE (reference sequence). The CDR3 is CASSLYLWGTGELFF. In DNA form, the CDR3 reads TGTGCCAGCAGCTTGTATCTTTGGGGGACCGGGGAGCTGTTTTTT.